These 6 T cell receptor beta chains were all obtained from the same sample, sequenced in a study of cytomegalovirus exposure and HLA in healthy donors. The PCR employed 60 Vbeta primers together with 13 Jbeta primers. TCRdb's copy holds only in-frame clones and misses some; the assay was immunoSEQ multiplex PCR. The sample shows 70,000 or so clones, 74% of them seen only once. The sequencing sample was made of PBMCs. These receptor sequences come from a woman aged 55-69 years in good health and CMV-seropositive.

The rearrangement uses TRBV6-1 and TRBJ2-2, with D possibly being TRBD1 (8 bases). The V gene's germline CDR1 is MNHNS and CDR2 SASEGT. The V gene lost 10 bases and the J gene lost 6 bases, with 18 bases spanning the gap. The CDR3 is 14 amino acids. This CDR3 reads CAITGQGGAGELFF. CDR3 bases: TGTGCCATAACCGGACAGGGAGGGGCCGGGGAGCTGTTTTTT.

The chain recombines TRBV25-1 with TRBJ2-1; 10 nucleotides agree with TRBD2. CDR1 MGHDK and CDR2 SYGVNS come from the germline V gene. The CDR3 has 16 residues. Trimming cost V 5 bases and J 8 bases; bases outside gene matches: 12. DNA for the CDR3: TGTGCCAGCAGTCCGAAGGGGCTAGCGGGAGCCTATGAGCAGTTCTTC. Translation gives CASSPKGLAGAYEQFF.

The CDR3 reads CASSVAGVADTQYF. In nucleotides, the CDR3 is TGTGCCAGCAGCGTAGCGGGAGTTGCAGATACGCAGTATTTT. This sequence joins TRBV9 and TRBJ2-3; D may be TRBD2 (6 bases). This CDR3 is 14 amino acids long. V lost 0 bases, J lost 4 bases, and 9 bases lay in between. The germline V gene has CDR1 SGDLS and CDR2 YYNGEE.

This clone has only a few counts. This chain connects TRBV2 to TRBJ1-5; D may be TRBD1 (6 bases). This CDR3 spans 12 amino acids. V was pared by 6 bases and J by 7 bases, with 10 bases between. Germline V lookup: CDR1 SNHLY, CDR2 FYNNEI. The CDR3 loop reads CASSPQGQPQHF. As DNA, the CDR3 is TGTGCCAGCAGCCCCCAGGGGCAGCCCCAGCATTTT.

V gene TRBV5-1 combines with J gene TRBJ1-3, with D hard to call. Trimming stripped 1 base from V and 0 bases from J, with 14 bases between. The CDR3 has 17 residues. Looked up from germline, CDR1 is SGHRS and CDR2 is YFSETQ. CDR3 coding DNA: TGCGCCAGCAGCTTGTCAGGCAGTCCTTTCTCTGGAAACACCATATATTTT. This sequence encodes CASSLSGSPFSGNTIYF.

The V call is TRBV28, the J call TRBJ1-2; tentative D call: TRBD1 (5 bases). Germline assignment: CDR1 MDHEN and CDR2 SYDVKM. There are 16 residues in the CDR3. V shed 5 bases and J shed 1 base, with 17 bases lying between them. The CDR3 protein is CASSPTSGLHNYGYTF. The CDR3 DNA is TGTGCCAGCAGTCCAACCTCGGGACTCCATAACTATGGCTACACCTTC.